Here is one TCR beta chain with its context. An end of the junction differs from the germline gene, which may be a read error. This sample was taken from a study of cytomegalovirus exposure and HLA in healthy donors. The PCR employed 60 Vbeta primers together with 13 Jbeta primers. Repertoires were generated with immunoSEQ multiplex PCR, while TCRdb's copy carries only in-frame clones and drops some. Seen here are under 200,000 clones, approximately 81% observed once, and the top ten hold about 2.2%. The germline V gene encodes CDR1 SNHLY and CDR2 FYNNEI. This CDR3 has 14 residues. The chain is built from TRBV2 and TRBJ2-5; 7 bases agree with TRBD2. Sequenced input: PBMCs. The source is a woman in her forties or fifties in good health and CMV-seronegative. The CDR3, as DNA: TGTGCCAGCAGCGAAGGACTAGTGGAGGAGACCCAGTACTTC. It codes for CASSEGLVEETQYF.